This entry lists 4 T cell receptor beta chains sequenced from one sample in a study of blood T cell repertoires in COVID-19. Only in-frame clones appear in the TCRdb table, and some are missing; sequencing was by immunoSEQ multiplex PCR. The sample holds 250,000 or so clones, approximately 92% seen once. Specimen: peripheral blood. These receptors originate from a woman between 40 and 55 years old who had recovered from COVID-19.

This clone came up once. V usage is TRBV6-5 and J usage is TRBJ2-1; a weak D match, TRBD2 (5 bases). The CDR3 covers 16 residues. Looked up from germline, CDR1 is MNHEY and CDR2 is SVGAGI. Trimming left V 0 bases short and J 8 bases short, with 17 bases between. The CDR3, as DNA: TGTGCCAGCAGTTACTCCCAGGACGGACTGCAGTATGAGCAGTTCTTC. It codes for CASSYSQDGLQYEQFF.

The rearrangement links TRBV6-2 or TRBV6-3 to TRBJ2-7; D is perhaps TRBD1 (5 bases). Trimming pared 5 bases from V and 4 bases from J, leaving 12 bases between. CDR3 length: 13 amino acids. Germline assignment: CDR1 MNHEY and CDR2 SVGEGT. This chain's CDR3 is CASSRQNYYEQYF. CDR3 nucleotide sequence: TGTGCCAGCAGTCGACAGAACTATTACGAGCAGTACTTC.

The chain couples TRBV5-6 to TRBJ2-3, with 11 bases that match TRBD2. The CDR3 runs to 16 residues. The germline CDR1 and CDR2 sequences are SGHDT and YYEEEE. With 1 base clipped from V and 2 bases from J, the junction kept 3 bases outside the gene matches. CDR3 protein: CASSLLTSGTTDTQYF. For the CDR3, the DNA is TGTGCCAGCAGCTTGTTGACTAGCGGGACCACAGATACGCAGTATTTT.

The CDR3 bases are TGTGCCAGCAGCTCCGAAACAGGGGGCACGGGTCAGCCCCAGCATTTT. Translating it yields CASSSETGGTGQPQHF. J is TRBJ1-5 and V is TRBV7-9; 9 bases agree with TRBD1. Per the germline V gene, CDR1 is SEHNR and CDR2 is FQNEAQ (reference sequence). After removal of 4 bases from V and 6 bases from J, the junction contained 10 bases not matched to a gene. This CDR3 region has 16 residues. Complete variable domain (other parts from reference TRBV7-9 and TRBJ1-5): DTGVSQNPRHKITKRGQNVTFRCDPISEHNRLYWYRQTLGQGPEFLTYFQNEAQLEKSRLLSDRFSAERPKGSFSTLEIQRTEQGDSAMYLCASSSETGGTGQPQHFGDGTRLSIL.